These 8 T cell receptor beta chains were all obtained from the same sample, sequenced in a study of CD8 T cells in Susac syndrome. After extraction with the RNeasy kit, about 0.45 to 1 ug of the RNA was reverse transcribed using random hexamers. TCRdb itself ran the immunoSEQ multiplex PCR reads through MiXCR, one entry per CDR3 protein. Seen here are around 45,000 distinct CDR3 sequences, roughly 92% observed once, and the top ten hold around 0.41%. Sample: CD8+ T cells from PBMCs. The receptors were sampled from a human donor in good health.

In its sample, this clonotype was seen once. The chain has TRBV14 and TRBJ1-5, with D possibly matching TRBD1 (6 bases). V lost 1 base to trimming and J lost 3 bases, with 10 bases between them. Germline V gene lookup returns CDR1 SGHDN and CDR2 FVKESK. CDR3 length: 15 residues. For the CDR3, the DNA is TGTGCCAGCAGCCAAGTAGGGGACACCAATCAGCCCCAGCATTTT. Protein product: CASSQVGDTNQPQHF.

This chain connects TRBV5-4 to TRBJ2-7; 9 bases agree with TRBD1. V lost 2 bases, J lost 3 bases, and 3 bases stayed unmatched. Germline-derived CDR1 and CDR2 are SGHNT and YYREEE (reference sequence). This CDR3 is 14 amino acids long. The CDR3 here is CASSFGTGLYEQYF. The CDR3 coding sequence is TGTGCCAGCAGCTTCGGGACAGGGCTCTACGAGCAGTACTTC. The variable domain in full, with the rest retrieved from reference TRBV5-4 and TRBJ2-7, is ETGVTQSPTHLIKTRGQQVTLRCSSQSGHNTVSWYQQALGQGPQFIFQYYREEENGRGNFPPRFSGLQFPNYSSELNVNALELDDSALYLCASSFGTGLYEQYFGPGTRLTVT.

This sequence joins TRBV9 and TRBJ2-3; TRBD2 aligns across 10 bases. There are 15 residues in the CDR3. Germline V gene sequence: CDR1 SGDLS, CDR2 YYNGEE. With V trimmed by 1 base and J by 2 bases, 1 base remained unmatched. The CDR3 here is CASSVTSGTTDTQYF. Written as DNA, the CDR3 is TGTGCCAGCAGCGTAACTAGCGGGACCACAGATACGCAGTATTTT.

This clonotype was seen a few times. The chain combines TRBV7-8 with TRBJ2-7; D remains unclear. The germline V and J ends were trimmed by 5 bases and 2 bases, with 10 bases remaining between them. Germline lookup yields CDR1 SGHVS and CDR2 FQNEAQ. The CDR3 totals 13 residues. The CDR3 protein is CASSPNRAYEQYF. The CDR3 coding sequence is TGTGCCAGCAGCCCGAATAGGGCCTACGAGCAGTACTTC.

The chain carries TRBV19 and TRBJ1-5; D remains ambiguous. Trimming cost V 7 bases and J 5 bases, with 12 bases left between them. Germline V gene lookup returns CDR1 LNHDA and CDR2 SQIVND (reference sequence). This CDR3 is 13 amino acids long. CDR3 residues: CASTDLNYQPQHF. CDR3 sequence (DNA): TGTGCCAGTACCGACCTTAACTATCAGCCCCAGCATTTT.

This clonotype was seen once. The rearrangement links TRBV4-1 to TRBJ1-5; D remains ambiguous. The germline V gene has CDR1 MGHRA and CDR2 YSYEKL. The CDR3 loop spans 16 amino acids. V dropped 3 bases and J dropped 3 bases, with 15 bases sitting between them. The CDR3: CASSQRPGAYNQPQHF. The CDR3 DNA follows: TGCGCCAGCAGCCAGCGTCCGGGAGCCTACAATCAGCCCCAGCATTTT.

The chain has TRBV11-2 and TRBJ2-1, with TRBD1 identical over 7 bases. The junction had 8 bases not matched to a gene; V was cut back by 2 bases and J by 4 bases. Germline V gives CDR1 SGHAT, CDR2 FQNNGV. The CDR3 sequence is 16 residues long. The CDR3 DNA reads as TGTGCCAGCAGCTTACCCACAGGGGCGAGTTACAATGAGCAGTTCTTC. The encoded protein is CASSLPTGASYNEQFF. The whole variable domain, filled in from reference TRBV11-2 and TRBJ2-1, reads EAGVAQSPRYKIIEKRQSVAFWCNPISGHATLYWYQQILGQGPKLLIQFQNNGVVDDSQLPKDRFSAERLKGVDSTLKIQPAKLEDSAVYLCASSLPTGASYNEQFFGPGTRLTVL.

This clonotype occurred once. J is TRBJ2-1 and V is TRBV20-1; tentatively, D is TRBD2 (5 bases). The CDR3 has 14 residues. In germline, CDR1 is DFQATT, CDR2 SNEGSKA (reference sequence). Trimming removed 0 bases at V and 7 bases at J, with 13 bases between. CDR3 loop: CSAREAELENEQFF. The CDR3 nucleotides are TGCAGTGCTAGAGAGGCCGAACTAGAAAATGAGCAGTTCTTC.